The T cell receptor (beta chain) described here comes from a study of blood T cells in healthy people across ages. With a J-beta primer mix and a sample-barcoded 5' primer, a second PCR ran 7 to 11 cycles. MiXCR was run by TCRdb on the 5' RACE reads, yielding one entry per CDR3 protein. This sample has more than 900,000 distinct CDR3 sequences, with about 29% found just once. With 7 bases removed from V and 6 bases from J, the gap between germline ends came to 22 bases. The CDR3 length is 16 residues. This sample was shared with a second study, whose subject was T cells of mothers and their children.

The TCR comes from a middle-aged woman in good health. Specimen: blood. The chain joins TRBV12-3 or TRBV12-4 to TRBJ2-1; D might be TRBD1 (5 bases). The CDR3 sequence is CASMGRVSNMGNEQFF. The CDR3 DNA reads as TGTGCCAGCATGGGCAGGGTGTCTAATATGGGCAATGAGCAGTTCTTC.